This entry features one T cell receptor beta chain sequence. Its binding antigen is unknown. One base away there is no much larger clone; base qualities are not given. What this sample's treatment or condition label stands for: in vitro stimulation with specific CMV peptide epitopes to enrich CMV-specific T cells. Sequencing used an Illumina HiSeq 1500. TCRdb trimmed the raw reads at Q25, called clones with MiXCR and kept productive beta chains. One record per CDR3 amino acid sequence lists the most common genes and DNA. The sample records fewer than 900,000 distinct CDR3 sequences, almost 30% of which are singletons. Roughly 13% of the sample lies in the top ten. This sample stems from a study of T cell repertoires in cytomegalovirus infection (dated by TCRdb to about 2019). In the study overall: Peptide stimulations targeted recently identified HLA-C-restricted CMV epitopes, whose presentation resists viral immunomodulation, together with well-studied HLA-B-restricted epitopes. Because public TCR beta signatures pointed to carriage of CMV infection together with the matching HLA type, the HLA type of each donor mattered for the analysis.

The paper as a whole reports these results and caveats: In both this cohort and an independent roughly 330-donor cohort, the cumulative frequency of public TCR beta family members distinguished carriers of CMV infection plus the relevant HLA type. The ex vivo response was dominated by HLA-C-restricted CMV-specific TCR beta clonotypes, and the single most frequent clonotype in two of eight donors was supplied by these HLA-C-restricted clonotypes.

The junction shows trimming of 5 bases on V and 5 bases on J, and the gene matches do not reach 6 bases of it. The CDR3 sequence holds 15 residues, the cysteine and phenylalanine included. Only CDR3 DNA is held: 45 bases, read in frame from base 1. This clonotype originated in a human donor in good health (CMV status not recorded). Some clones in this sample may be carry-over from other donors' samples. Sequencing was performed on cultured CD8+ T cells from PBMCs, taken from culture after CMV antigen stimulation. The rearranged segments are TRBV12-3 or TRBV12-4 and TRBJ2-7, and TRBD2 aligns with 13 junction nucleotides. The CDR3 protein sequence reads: CASSPGTSGDNEQYF. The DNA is TGTGCCAGCAGTCCGGGGACTAGCGGGGATAACGAGCAGTACTTC.